The 21 T cell receptor beta chains given below trace back to one sample, sequenced in a study of T cell repertoires in cytomegalovirus infection. TCRdb used MiXCR to reprocess the reads, holding one entry per CDR3 protein. The sample carries fewer than 350,000 distinct CDR3 sequences, over 7.5% recorded once. The material sequenced was PBMCs. These receptors were taken from a human donor in good health (CMV status not recorded). Some clones in this sample may be carry-over from other donors' samples.

V is TRBV7-3 and J is TRBJ2-3; D unresolved. Trimming removed 1 base from V and 3 bases from J, with 5 bases in between. CDR1 SGHTA and CDR2 FQGTGA come from the germline V gene. The CDR3 is made up of 13 amino acids. The CDR3 sequence: CASSLSPTDTQYF. The CDR3 DNA is TGTGCCAGCAGCTTAAGTCCGACAGATACGCAGTATTTT. Filled out from reference TRBV7-3 and TRBJ2-3, the complete variable domain reads GAGVSQTPSNKVTEKGKYVELRCDPISGHTALYWYRQSLGQGPEFLIYFQGTGAADDSGLPNDRFFAVRPEGSVSTLKIQRTERGDSAVYLCASSLSPTDTQYFGPGTRLTVL.

The V and J genes are TRBV2 and TRBJ1-2; 9 bases match TRBD1. With V trimmed by 9 bases and J by 2 bases, 10 bases remained unmatched. The CDR3 length is 15 residues. In germline, CDR1 is SNHLY, CDR2 FYNNEI. CDR3 residues: CASQTGGELNYGYTF. The DNA for the CDR3 is TGTGCCAGTCAGACAGGGGGGGAACTAAACTATGGCTACACCTTC.

The chain recombines TRBV29-1 with TRBJ1-1; D ambiguous. V dropped 4 bases and J dropped 1 base, with 10 bases sitting between them. The CDR3 covers 13 residues. Germline V gene sequence: CDR1 SQVTM, CDR2 ANQGSEA. The CDR3 DNA reads TGCAGCGTTGTAGTTTCGGGGAACACTGAAGCTTTCTTT. The encoded protein is CSVVVSGNTEAFF. Drawing the rest from reference TRBV29-1 and TRBJ1-1, the complete variable domain is SAVISQKPSRDICQRGTSLTIQCQVDSQVTMMFWYRQQPGQSLTLIATANQGSEATYESGFVIDKFPISRPNLTFSTLTVSNMSPEDSSIYLCSVVVSGNTEAFFGQGTRLTVV.

This clonotype has ten or more counts. The chain is built from TRBV12-3 or TRBV12-4 and TRBJ2-7; 8 bases line up with TRBD1. The CDR3 runs 14 residues. V trimming: 5 bases; J trimming: 2 bases; junction bases outside the gene matches: 5. The CDR3 DNA sequence: TGTGCCAGCAGTCCGGGACAGGCAACCTACGAGCAGTACTTC. Translating it yields CASSPGQATYEQYF.

With respect to this clonotype: At one boundary the junction diverges from the germline segment, which might be a read error. V gene TRBV6-1 combines with J gene TRBJ2-7; TRBD2 matches at 9 bases. Germline CDR1 reads MNHNS; CDR2 reads SASEGT. This CDR3 has 14 amino acids. The CDR3 loop reads CASRPSGMGGEQNF. CDR3 sequence (DNA): TGTGCCAGCAGGCCTAGCGGGATGGGCGGCGAGCAGAACTTC.

Ten or more counts support this clonotype. The chain links TRBV6-2 or TRBV6-3 to TRBJ2-7; 8 nucleotides agree with TRBD1. This CDR3 has 17 residues. The germline gives CDR1 MNHEY, CDR2 SVGEGT. J lost 3 bases, V lost 0 bases, and 10 bases had no gene match. The CDR3 is CASSYSRGTGGRYEQYF. In DNA form, the CDR3 reads TGTGCCAGCAGTTACTCGAGGGGGACAGGTGGGCGCTACGAGCAGTACTTC.

This clonotype was counted many times. V and J are TRBV20-1 and TRBJ2-7; 8 nucleotides match TRBD2. Germline CDR1 DFQATT, CDR2 SNEGSKA (reference sequence). The CDR3 length is 17 residues. The V segment lost 5 bases and the J segment 2 bases; nucleotides outside the gene matches: 17. CDR3 DNA: TGCAGTGCTGGCGGATGGGATAGCGGGACCTATCCCTACGAGCAGTACTTC. This encodes CSAGGWDSGTYPYEQYF.

This clonotype was observed a few times. The chain employs TRBV7-8 and TRBJ2-2, with TRBD2 matching over 7 bases. The V gene end was trimmed by 8 bases and the J gene end by 2 bases; junction bases not matched to a gene: 5. This CDR3 has 14 amino acids. Germline V gives CDR1 SGHVS, CDR2 FQNEAQ. The CDR3 loop reads CASRGEGNTGELFF. The CDR3 DNA reads as TGTGCCAGCCGCGGGGAGGGCAACACCGGGGAGCTGTTTTTT.

This clonotype appeared a few times. The rearrangement links TRBV9 to TRBJ1-2; a weak D match, TRBD1 (5 bases). CDR3 size: 15 residues. Per germline, CDR1 SGDLS and CDR2 YYNGEE. V lost 0 bases to trimming and J lost 4 bases, with 13 bases between them. This CDR3 is CASSVVATRGYGYTF. The CDR3 region has the DNA TGTGCCAGCAGCGTAGTGGCAACAAGGGGCTATGGCTACACCTTC.

This clonotype was seen a handful of times. The rearrangement links TRBV7-3 to TRBJ2-1; TRBD2 matches 7 bases. This CDR3 has 15 residues. J was trimmed by 3 bases and V by 2 bases; bases with no gene match: 4. CDR1 and CDR2 (germline): SGHTA, FQGTGA. The CDR3 coding sequence is TGTGCCAGCAGCTTATTGGCGGGGGACTACAATGAGCAGTTCTTC. Translating gives CASSLLAGDYNEQFF.

The J gene is TRBJ2-3, the V gene TRBV28, with 8 bases aligning to TRBD2. The CDR3 length is 16 residues. With V trimmed by 3 bases and J by 0 bases, 5 bases remained unmatched. Germline CDR1 is MDHEN and CDR2 is SYDVKM. The CDR3 region has the DNA TGTGCCAGCAGTTTCGGCCTAGCGGGTAGCACAGATACGCAGTATTTT. Residues: CASSFGLAGSTDTQYF.

This clonotype was observed at least ten times. This rearrangement joins TRBV7-9 to TRBJ1-6, with D possibly being TRBD1 (5 bases). Trimming took 5 bases from V and 6 from J, leaving 17 bases between them. Germline CDR1 is SEHNR and CDR2 is FQNEAQ (reference sequence). The CDR3 sequence is 16 residues long. The CDR3 is CASSPSLGRTNSPLHF. The CDR3 DNA follows: TGTGCCAGCAGCCCCAGCCTGGGACGGACTAATTCACCCCTCCACTTT.

The CDR3 loop is CASRSNARELFF. CDR3 coding DNA: TGTGCCAGCAGGTCAAACGCCAGGGAGCTGTTTTTT. This chain connects TRBV28 to TRBJ2-2; D is uncertain. V was pared by 6 bases and J by 9 bases, with 11 bases between. This CDR3 region has 12 residues. Germline V gene lookup returns CDR1 MDHEN and CDR2 SYDVKM.

This clonotype was seen many times. The chain is built from TRBV20-1 and TRBJ1-5; 7 bases fit TRBD1. The germline V gene has CDR1 DFQATT and CDR2 SNEGSKA (reference sequence). After removal of 0 bases from V and 6 bases from J, the junction contained 8 bases not matched to a gene. This CDR3 comprises 15 residues. This CDR3 reads CSARDLDRVSQPQHF. CDR3 nucleotides: TGCAGTGCTAGAGACCTCGACAGGGTATCTCAGCCCCAGCATTTT.

This clonotype was observed at least ten times. The chain couples TRBV5-1 to TRBJ2-1; 8 nucleotides agree with TRBD1. The CDR3 runs to 15 residues. J lost 7 bases, V lost 4 bases, and 10 bases had no gene match. The germline V gene encodes CDR1 SGHRS and CDR2 YFSETQ. CDR3 DNA: TGCGCCAGCAGCCCGGGGACAGGCGGTGGGAATGAGCAGTTCTTC. Translating gives CASSPGTGGGNEQFF.

Note on this clonotype: Relative to the germline gene, one junction end is altered; a read error may explain this. The gene calls are TRBV7-2 and TRBJ2-1; possible D gene TRBD2, 6 bases. CDR1 is SGHTA, CDR2 FQGNSA, per germline. This CDR3 contains 13 residues. Here the CDR3 DNA reads TGTGCCAGCAGCCTAGCGCCTGGAAGTGAGCAGTTCTTC. Protein product: CASSLAPGSEQFF.

This clonotype has more than one count but fewer than ten. The chain links TRBV4-1 to TRBJ2-5; D gene uncertain. This CDR3 comprises 14 residues. V was shortened by 0 bases and J by 2 bases, with 7 bases between the two germline ends. CDR1 and CDR2 from the germline V gene are MGHRA and YSYEKL. CDR3 sequence: CASSQDSEQETQYF. DNA of the CDR3: TGCGCCAGCAGCCAAGATTCGGAACAAGAGACCCAGTACTTC.

This clonotype came up many times. The V and J genes are TRBV7-2 and TRBJ2-2; D unclear. V lost 2 bases and J 13 bases, leaving 11 bases between the germline ends. The germline V gene has CDR1 SGHTA and CDR2 FQGNSA. CDR3 size: 12 residues. The CDR3 reads CASSLNRVRLFF. The CDR3 nucleotides read TGTGCCAGCAGCTTAAACCGGGTGAGGCTGTTTTTT.

This clonotype has more than one count but fewer than ten. The chain joins TRBV24-1 to TRBJ2-1; perhaps TRBD1 as D (6 bases). CDR1 KGHDR and CDR2 SFDVKD come from the germline V gene. The ends were cut back, 6 bases at V and 9 bases at J, with 20 bases in the middle. The CDR3 has 15 residues. CDR3 DNA sequence: TGTGCCACCAGTTCTCAGGGGAGCAATCGAATTGAGCAGTTCTTC. Translated: CATSSQGSNRIEQFF.

This rearrangement joins TRBV11-2 to TRBJ1-1; D might be TRBD1 (5 bases). The CDR3 contains 15 residues. V was shortened by 1 base and J by 4 bases, with 13 bases between the two germline ends. The V gene's germline CDR1 is SGHAT and CDR2 FQNNGV. CDR3 bases: TGTGCCAGCAGCTTAGCCTCGGGGCTGATCACTGAAGCTTTCTTT. This gives the protein CASSLASGLITEAFF.

This clonotype was counted many times. The V gene is TRBV4-3, the J gene TRBJ2-2, with 11 bases lining up with TRBD2. From germline, CDR1 is LGHNA and CDR2 YSLEER. The CDR3 contains 17 residues. Unmatched junction bases numbered 6, after V lost 1 base and J lost 5 bases. The CDR3 nucleotides are TGCGCCAGCAGCCAAGGGGCTAGCGGGAGGAGAACCGGGGAGCTGTTTTTT. Translation gives CASSQGASGRRTGELFF.